This T cell receptor (beta chain) was recovered during a study of cytomegalovirus exposure and HLA in healthy donors. General study results and limits: Three CMV-associated chains proved CMV antigen-specific in vitro. Reports showed the classifier diagnosing cytomegalovirus status with high specificity and sensitivity.

Concerning this clone itself: The antigen remains unidentified.

Clones were sequenced by immunoSEQ multiplex PCR, and TCRdb holds only the in-frame ones, with some missing. The sample has about 100,000 clones, 90% to 96% seen once; the top ten hold 0.67%. Trimming took off 5 bases at V and 6 bases at J, with 16 bases between the two ends. Per the germline V gene, CDR1 is SGHKS and CDR2 is YYEKEE (reference sequence). This CDR3 spans 14 amino acids. J is TRBJ2-3 and V is TRBV5-5, with TRBD2 as a possible D gene (5 bases). The clonotype was recovered from a woman between 18 and 29 years old in good health and CMV-seronegative. Sequences were obtained from PBMCs. The CDR3 nucleotides read TGTGCCAGCAGTCAAGGCCTAAGGAGGGATACGCAGTATTTT. Translating it yields CASSQGLRRDTQYF.